Shown below are 16 T cell receptor beta chains from a single sample sequenced in a study of cytomegalovirus exposure and HLA in healthy donors. Vbeta (60) and Jbeta (13) primers were used in the PCR. The data were produced by immunoSEQ multiplex PCR, yet TCRdb's version contains in-frame clones alone and is incomplete. The sample includes roughly 190,000 clones, 60% to 80% of them seen just once. Sequencing input: PBMCs. These receptors were collected from a woman aged 25 to 39 in good health and CMV-seropositive.

The chain uses TRBV25-1 and TRBJ2-1, with a tentative D call TRBD2 (5 bases). The germline V and J ends were trimmed by 1 base and 7 bases, with 14 bases remaining between them. CDR1 MGHDK and CDR2 SYGVNS come from the germline V gene. This CDR3 has 15 residues. The chain's CDR3 is CASSEFVPGTNEQFF. The CDR3 region has the DNA TGTGCCAGCAGTGAATTCGTCCCGGGAACGAATGAGCAGTTCTTC.

The CDR3 coding sequence is TGTGCCAGCAGCTTCTTACGGGCGCGGGGGGCAGATACGCAGTATTTT. Encoded protein: CASSFLRARGADTQYF. The chain recombines TRBV5-6 with TRBJ2-3, with 8 bases matching TRBD2. Germline CDR1 is SGHDT and CDR2 is YYEEEE. The CDR3 spans 16 residues. J gave up 4 bases and V 2 bases, and 9 bases lay outside the gene matches.

This clone was counted a single time. Other DNA sequences in the same sample also yield this CDR3. This rearrangement joins TRBV15 to TRBJ2-2, with D possibly being TRBD2 (7 bases). This CDR3 has 15 amino acids. CDR1 and CDR2 from the germline V gene are LNHNV and YYDKDF (reference sequence). Trimming pared 1 base from V and 6 bases from J, leaving 12 bases between. Written as DNA, the CDR3 is TGTGCCACCAGCAGAGGGGGGCGGGGGTCCGGGGAGCTGTTTTTT. This codes for CATSRGGRGSGELFF.

On this clone itself: This likely comes from a read error, as the CDR3 has no conserved phenylalanine or tryptophan at its end. The DNA is omitted, as the CDR3 cannot be located on it reliably, and the CDR3 follows TCRdb's listing. J is TRBJ1-6 and V is TRBV5-6; the D call of TRBD1 is as the table states it, not checked on the DNA. Germline CDR1 SGHDT, CDR2 YYEEEE. The CDR3 comprises 12 residues, both ends counted. This CDR3 is CASSLVGHEIVY.

The chain uses TRBV6-1 and TRBJ2-7; a weak D match, TRBD2 (6 bases). The CDR3 length is 13 residues. Trimming took off 6 bases at V and 0 bases at J, with 9 bases between the two ends. Germline V gene lookup returns CDR1 MNHNS and CDR2 SASEGT. The chain's CDR3 is CASRGGPSYEQYF. The DNA of the CDR3 is TGTGCCAGCAGGGGAGGCCCCTCCTACGAGCAGTACTTC.

The chain uses TRBV15 and TRBJ1-1; the D is unclear. V lost 1 base and J lost 6, with 3 bases in between. Germline loops: CDR1 LNHNV, CDR2 YYDKDF (reference sequence). The CDR3 sequence is 11 residues long. CDR3 amino acids: CATSRAAEAFF. The CDR3 DNA reads as TGTGCCACCAGCAGAGCAGCTGAAGCTTTCTTT.

The rearrangement uses TRBV15 and TRBJ1-2, with TRBD1 as a possible D gene (6 bases). CDR3 length equals 15 residues. Trimming shortened V by 0 bases and J by 2 bases, and 10 bases separated the two germline ends. Germline lookup yields CDR1 LNHNV and CDR2 YYDKDF (reference sequence). Written as DNA, the CDR3 is TGTGCCACCAGCAGAGACAGGGGTTGGAACTATGGCTACACCTTC. Protein sequence: CATSRDRGWNYGYTF.

The chain recombines TRBV7-2 with TRBJ2-7; 8 bases match TRBD1. V dropped 5 bases and J dropped 4; count of bases not matched to a gene: 7. Germline-derived CDR1 and CDR2 are SGHTA and FQGNSA. CDR3 length: 14 residues. CDR3 coding DNA: TGTGCCAGCAGCGCCCGGGACAGGATGTACGAGCAGTACTTC. Amino acids: CASSARDRMYEQYF.

The count of this clone is one. The chain employs TRBV19 and TRBJ2-5, with 8 bases matching TRBD1. Trimming at V came to 5 bases and at J to 4 bases, leaving 3 bases not matched to a gene. CDR3 length equals 13 residues. The germline CDR1 and CDR2 sequences are LNHDA and SQIVND (reference sequence). The CDR3 DNA is TGTGCCAGTAGTGCGACAGGGGTAGAGACCCAGTACTTC. Translation: CASSATGVETQYF. Variable domain in full (rest from reference TRBV19 and TRBJ2-5): DGGITQSPKYLFRKEGQNVTLSCEQNLNHDAMYWYRQDPGQGLRLIYYSQIVNDFQKGDIAEGYSVSREKKESFPLTVTSAQKNPTAFYLCASSATGVETQYFGPGTRLLVL.

The rearrangement uses TRBV6-1 and TRBJ2-2; possible D gene TRBD1, 6 bases. The CDR3 loop spans 13 amino acids. In germline, CDR1 is MNHNS, CDR2 SASEGT. V was clipped by 11 bases and J by 2 bases, with 12 bases between them. The CDR3 sequence is CAYDRSNTGELFF. The CDR3, as DNA: TGTGCCTACGACAGGAGTAACACCGGGGAGCTGTTTTTT.

The chain employs TRBV14 and TRBJ2-5; 12 nucleotides match TRBD1. The CDR3 spans 17 residues. V shed 2 bases and J 4 bases; nucleotides not matched to a gene: 8. The germline V gene encodes CDR1 SGHDN and CDR2 FVKESK. The CDR3 coding sequence is TGTGCCAGCAGCCAAAGCGGGACAGGGGGCCTAGGAGAGACCCAGTACTTC. Translating gives CASSQSGTGGLGETQYF. The full variable domain, completed using reference TRBV14 and TRBJ2-5, is EAGVTQFPSHSVIEKGQTVTLRCDPISGHDNLYWYRRVMGKEIKFLLHFVKESKQDESGMPNNRFLAERTGGTYSTLKVQPAELEDSGVYFCASSQSGTGGLGETQYFGPGTRLLVL.

With regard to this clone: The sample has other DNA sequences that encode this CDR3 too. The V and J genes are TRBV29-1 and TRBJ1-4; a possible D gene is TRBD1 (5 bases). V lost 4 bases and J 6 bases, leaving 9 bases between the germline ends. CDR3 length: 12 amino acids. Germline V gene data show CDR1 as SQVTM and CDR2 as ANQGSEA. The CDR3 DNA reads TGCAGCGTTGTTCTAGGGGATGAAAAACTGTTTTTT. Translating it yields CSVVLGDEKLFF.

The chain joins TRBV28 to TRBJ2-6; TRBD1 agrees at 7 bases. CDR1 and CDR2 from the germline V gene are MDHEN and SYDVKM. CDR3 length: 18 amino acids. The V gene end was trimmed by 7 bases and the J gene end by 0 bases; junction bases not matched to a gene: 12. The CDR3 DNA reads TGTGCCAGCACCCTGAGGGGACAGCGACTCTCTGGGGCCAACGTCCTGACTTTC. Its protein product is CASTLRGQRLSGANVLTF.

V usage is TRBV5-5 and J usage is TRBJ2-7; no reliable D call. With 4 bases removed from V and 3 bases from J, the gap between germline ends came to 14 bases. The CDR3 spans 14 residues. From germline, CDR1 is SGHKS and CDR2 YYEKEE (reference sequence). The CDR3 sequence is CASSRLESVYEQYF. The DNA for the CDR3 is TGTGCCAGCAGCCGTTTGGAGAGCGTCTACGAGCAGTACTTC.

This chain connects TRBV7-3 to TRBJ2-3; 8 nucleotides line up with TRBD2. CDR3 size: 15 residues. Germline lookup yields CDR1 SGHTA and CDR2 FQGTGA. V dropped 5 bases and J dropped 0; count of bases not matched to a gene: 4. The CDR3, as DNA: TGTGCCAGCAGCATTAGCGGGGCTAGCACAGATACGCAGTATTTT. Protein: CASSISGASTDTQYF. The complete variable domain, with remaining parts taken from reference TRBV7-3 and TRBJ2-3, reads GAGVSQTPSNKVTEKGKYVELRCDPISGHTALYWYRQSLGQGPEFLIYFQGTGAADDSGLPNDRFFAVRPEGSVSTLKIQRTERGDSAVYLCASSISGASTDTQYFGPGTRLTVL.

With regard to this clone: In the same sample, other DNA sequences code for this CDR3. This chain links TRBV4-1 with TRBJ1-6; D call uncertain. With 0 bases removed from V and 15 bases from J, the gap between germline ends came to 12 bases. This CDR3 region has 13 residues. Germline V CDR1 and CDR2: MGHRA, YSYEKL. CDR3 loop: CASSQENARDLHF. The CDR3 DNA reads TGCGCCAGCAGCCAAGAAAATGCCCGGGACCTCCACTTT.